The 7 T cell receptor beta chains below come from one sample, sequenced in a study of blood T cell repertoires in COVID-19. TCRdb's copy holds only in-frame clones and misses some; the assay was immunoSEQ multiplex PCR. The data contain roughly 180,000 clones, roughly 80% of them singletons. Sequencing was done on a sample of peripheral blood. Receptors originate from a woman in her 30s with acute or convalescent COVID-19.

The rearrangement uses TRBV12-3 or TRBV12-4 and TRBJ1-2; D unclear. The CDR3 contains 13 residues. V was pared by 3 bases and J by 7 bases, with 12 bases between. This CDR3 is CASSFRDTGGYTF. The CDR3 DNA reads TGTGCCAGCAGTTTCAGAGATACGGGTGGCTACACCTTC.

The chain links TRBV19 to TRBJ2-5, with a weak D call TRBD1 (5 bases). Between the trimmed V and J ends, which lost 3 bases and 3 bases, there was a span of 5 bases. The CDR3 sequence is 12 residues long. Germline V gene data show CDR1 as LNHDA and CDR2 as SQIVND (reference sequence). CDR3 sequence (DNA): TGTGCCAGTAGTATGACAGAAGAGACCCAGTACTTC. Translating gives CASSMTEETQYF.

This clone was seen more than once but under ten times. The chain is built from TRBV29-1 and TRBJ2-2; TRBD2 matches at 8 bases. The CDR3 is made up of 18 amino acids. V trimming: 4 bases; J trimming: 2 bases; junction bases outside the gene matches: 15. Germline V gives CDR1 SQVTM, CDR2 ANQGSEA. CDR3 in DNA: TGCAGCGTTGGACTCTACTCCAGCGGGAGCTTTAACACCGGGGAGCTGTTTTTT. Translation: CSVGLYSSGSFNTGELFF.

This clone was counted between two and nine times. The V call is TRBV24-1, the J call TRBJ1-2, with D hard to call. This CDR3 spans 13 amino acids. In germline, CDR1 is KGHDR, CDR2 SFDVKD. Trimming took off 4 bases at V and 4 bases at J, with 9 bases between the two ends. The CDR3, as DNA: TGTGCCACCAGTGAGGGCACCCGCTATGGCTACACCTTC. It translates to CATSEGTRYGYTF.

This clone has a handful of counts. The same CDR3 can be traced to other DNA sequences in this sample. This chain connects TRBV19 to TRBJ1-1; D is uncertain. Germline CDR1 is LNHDA and CDR2 is SQIVND (reference sequence). V was cut by 0 bases and J by 3 bases, with 11 bases left in between. CDR3 length equals 15 residues. The CDR3 reads CASSIDRGRDTEAFF. CDR3 nucleotides: TGTGCCAGTAGTATAGATCGGGGAAGGGACACTGAAGCTTTCTTT.

The chain employs TRBV9 and TRBJ2-3, with a tentative D call TRBD2 (6 bases). The V gene lost 0 bases and the J gene lost 5 bases, with 10 bases spanning the gap. CDR3 length: 14 residues. In germline, CDR1 is SGDLS, CDR2 YYNGEE. The CDR3 loop reads CASSVGGSGDTQYF. The CDR3 DNA sequence: TGTGCCAGCAGCGTAGGGGGTAGCGGAGATACGCAGTATTTT. The full variable domain, its missing parts supplied by reference TRBV9 and TRBJ2-3, is DSGVTQTPKHLITATGQRVTLRCSPRSGDLSVYWYQQSLDQGLQFLIQYYNGEERAKGNILERFSAQQFPDLHSELNLSSLELGDSALYFCASSVGGSGDTQYFGPGTRLTVL.

This clone was found a few times. The CDR3 nucleotides read TGTGCCTGGAGTCCTCTGACAGGGGGCCTTACTGAAGCTTTCTTT. Its translation: CAWSPLTGGLTEAFF. The chain joins TRBV30 to TRBJ1-1; 10 positions match TRBD1. Germline V gene sequence: CDR1 GTSNPN, CDR2 SVGIG (reference sequence). V was pared by 2 bases and J by 5 bases, with 8 bases of the junction left unmatched. This CDR3 spans 15 amino acids.